This T cell receptor beta chain was profiled in a study of post-analysis software for immune sequencing data. Overall study findings and caveats: In patients, TRBV5-6, TRBV5-1 and TRBV20-1 belonged to five or six TRBV segments found more frequently than in controls. When compared against controls, multiple sclerosis patients showed significantly lower normalized Chao1 diversity. Strong co-clustering by F measure was evident for samples that had been prepared in the same batch.

cDNA libraries of TCR beta carried unique molecular identifiers. Yield was roughly 500,000 cDNA molecules from about 1 to 10 million T cells. TCRdb called the PCR reads again in MiXCR, with one record for every CDR3 protein. The data contain around 710,000 distinct CDR3 sequences, 46% of them seen just once; the ten biggest clones take up approximately 5%. This CDR3 spans 13 amino acids. V lost 3 bases and J lost 8, with 12 bases in between. In germline, CDR1 is SGDLS, CDR2 YYNGEE. As regards this clonotype: Its target is unknown.

This TCR was sampled from a girl aged 10 to 17 with multiple sclerosis. The sequencing input was blood. This chain joins TRBV9 and TRBJ2-1; D is unclear. In DNA, the CDR3 is TGTGCCAGCAGCGCCCACGACCCGGATGAGCAGTTCTTC. This sequence encodes CASSAHDPDEQFF.